The sequence of this TCR beta chain was determined in a study of T cells after yellow fever vaccination (dated by TCRdb to between 2017 and 2020). In terms of the full investigation: The SMART-Seq v4 Ultra Low Input RNA kit was used to prepare libraries from fractions with low cell numbers. To follow T-cell clones before and after primary and booster YFV17D yellow fever vaccination, bulk TCR alpha and beta repertoires were sequenced over time. Blood was collected at multiple timepoints before and after primary and secondary immunization, and bulk PBMC replicates and cell subsets were isolated. Two healthy male donors, one aged 18 to 30 and one aged 30 to 40 years, made up the cohort. Here is what the overall study found, with its caveats: Compared with the primary T-cell response, the secondary T-cell response was weaker but faster, peaking on day 5 rather than day 15. A small share of clonotypes occurred in both CD4 and CD8 compartments, likely arising from convergent recombination. The study included only two donors, which limits how far the findings can be generalized. Most clones expanded after primary vaccination were re-detected after the booster (almost 98% of CD4 and around nine tenths of CD8), suggesting broad memory maintenance. Computational filtering was needed because FACS-sorted repertoires could contain abundant contaminating clonotypes from the bulk population.

Remarks on this clonotype: No cognate antigen has been identified for it. Per-base quality was not reported, and no clone a single base away is much larger than it.

Reading the label with the study, this specimen's treatment or condition is: live attenuated yellow fever vaccine strain. At every blood-draw timepoint, two biological replicates of bulk PBMCs were collected. A standard Ficoll-Paque protocol was used to isolate PBMCs from peripheral blood. TriZol was used to extract RNA from bulk PBMCs, CD4 and CD8 fractions, and dextramer-positive and dextramer-negative fractions. Cut back by 0 bases and 3 bases, the V and J ends lie 16 bases apart. The germline V gene specifies MNHEY as CDR1 and SVGAGI as CDR2. The CDR3 goes from the cysteine to the phenylalanine over 17 residues. Only the CDR3 DNA stays, 51 bases, in frame from base 1. TCR cDNA was synthesized by 5'RACE template switching, through which a universal primer site and unique molecular identifiers were introduced. Priming for cDNA synthesis came from both the TCR alpha and TCR beta constant segments. Library amplification used two PCR steps, and the second PCR step added sample barcodes and sequencing adapters. Libraries were sequenced on Illumina HiSeq 2500 (2x100 bp) or NovaSeq (2x150 bp). In the original analysis: MIGEC was used to demultiplex reads and collapse the reads into UMI consensus sequences, and MiXCR was used for V(D)J alignment. Vaccine-responding clonotypes were defined with edgeR using replicate PBMC samples, requiring FDR below 0.01 and a log2 fold change above 5 up to day 15. Each bulk clonotype received a CD4 or CD8 identity based on whether the sequenced CD4 or CD8 repertoire contained that clonotype at higher abundance. Starting from the raw public reads, TCRdb applied fastp trimming at Q25, assembled clones with MiXCR and retained in-frame beta chains. Rows are combined by CDR3 protein, so each entry shows the most common genes and DNA. The authors' filters were not applied to this entry. This sample comprises some 600,000 distinct CDR3 sequences, roughly a sixth of them detected only once. Of the sample, roughly 17% is held by the ten largest clones.

This TCR derives from a man aged 18 to 29 who received the YFV17D yellow fever vaccine. Recombination connected TRBV6-5 to TRBJ2-3, and TRBD1 may be the D gene, going by 6 matching bases. Specimen: PBMCs, collected less than 6 days after the first yellow fever vaccination. The CDR3 corresponds to CASSYSMLGALTDTQYF. At the DNA level, the sequence is TGTGCCAGCAGTTACTCGATGTTGGGGGCTTTGACAGATACGCAGTATTTT.